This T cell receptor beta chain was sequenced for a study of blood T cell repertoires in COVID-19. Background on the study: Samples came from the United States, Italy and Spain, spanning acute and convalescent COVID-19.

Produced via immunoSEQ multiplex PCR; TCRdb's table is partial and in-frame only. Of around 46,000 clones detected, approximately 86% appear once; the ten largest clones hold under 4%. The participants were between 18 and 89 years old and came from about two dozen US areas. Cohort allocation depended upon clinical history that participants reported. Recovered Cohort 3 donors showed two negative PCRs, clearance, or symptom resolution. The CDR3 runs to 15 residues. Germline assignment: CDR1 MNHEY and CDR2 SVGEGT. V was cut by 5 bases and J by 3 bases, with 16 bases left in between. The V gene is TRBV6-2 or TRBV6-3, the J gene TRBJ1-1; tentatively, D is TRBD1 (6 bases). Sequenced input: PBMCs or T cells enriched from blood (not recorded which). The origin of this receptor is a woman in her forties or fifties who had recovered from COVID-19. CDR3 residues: CASSPYRVWDTEAFF. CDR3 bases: TGTGCCAGCAGTCCCTACAGGGTCTGGGACACTGAAGCTTTCTTT.